The 15 T cell receptor beta chains below come from one sample, sequenced in a study of CD8 T cells in ankylosing spondylitis. From the 5' RACE reads, TCRdb called clonotypes with MiXCR, one entry per CDR3 protein. Seen here are nearly 250,000 distinct CDR3 sequences, 30% to 40% observed once, and the top ten hold approximately 4%. Sequenced material: blood, either unsorted or a sorted T cell fraction (not recorded which). These receptors were taken from a male donor with ankylosing spondylitis or in good health (not recorded which).

This chain links TRBV29-1 with TRBJ2-1, with 7 positions matching TRBD1. The trim removed 6 bases at V and 3 bases at J, leaving 8 bases unmatched. CDR3 length: 14 residues. Germline-derived CDR1 and CDR2 are SQVTM and ANQGSEA. The CDR3: CSVLLRDSYNEQFF. The CDR3 coding sequence is TGCAGCGTCCTCCTCCGGGACAGCTACAATGAGCAGTTCTTC.

The J gene is TRBJ1-1, the V gene TRBV7-2; D gene unclear. Germline CDR1 is SGHTA and CDR2 is FQGNSA. Trimming pared 3 bases from V and 1 base from J, leaving 6 bases between. The CDR3 runs to 13 residues. CDR3 in amino acids: CASSFRQNTEAFF. Here the CDR3 DNA reads TGTGCCAGCAGCTTCCGACAGAACACTGAAGCTTTCTTT.

This clonotype has just a few counts. V is TRBV20-1 and J is TRBJ2-2; 8 bases are shared with TRBD2. Per germline, CDR1 DFQATT and CDR2 SNEGSKA (reference sequence). The CDR3 has 16 residues. The V segment lost 0 bases and the J segment 8 bases; nucleotides outside the gene matches: 11. The CDR3 loop is CSARDPAGAGTGELFF. The CDR3 nucleotides read TGCAGTGCTAGAGATCCAGCGGGGGCAGGGACTGGGGAGCTGTTTTTT.

The CDR3 here is CSAPLRGATANEKLFF. In nucleotides, the CDR3 is TGCAGTGCTCCTCTTCGCGGGGCAACCGCTAATGAAAAACTGTTTTTT. The chain has TRBV20-1 and TRBJ1-4, with a weak D call TRBD1 (5 bases). The CDR3 has 16 residues. V lost 5 bases to trimming and J lost 3 bases, with 19 bases between them. CDR1 and CDR2 (germline): DFQATT, SNEGSKA (reference sequence).

This rearrangement joins TRBV5-1 to TRBJ2-2; D is perhaps TRBD1 or TRBD2 (5 bases each). The germline gives CDR1 SGHRS, CDR2 YFSETQ. V dropped 7 bases and J dropped 0 bases, with 13 bases sitting between them. The length of the CDR3 is 15 residues. For the CDR3, the DNA is TGCGCCAGCTCCACGACGGGGCCGAACACCGGGGAGCTGTTTTTT. Its translation is CASSTTGPNTGELFF.

V and J are TRBV7-6 and TRBJ2-1; unclear D gene. From germline, CDR1 is SGHVS and CDR2 FNYEAQ. There are 13 residues in the CDR3. V was pared by 3 bases and J by 7 bases, with 10 bases between. DNA of the CDR3: TGTGCCAGCAGCTTTGTTAAGGGAAATGAGCAGTTCTTC. Translated: CASSFVKGNEQFF.

V usage is TRBV15 and J usage is TRBJ2-5, with D uncertain. V shed 0 bases and J shed 1 base, with 9 bases lying between them. CDR3 size: 15 residues. Germline CDR1 is LNHNV and CDR2 is YYDKDF (reference sequence). CDR3 DNA: TGTGCCACCAGCAGAGAGAACGGACCCCAAGAGACCCAGTACTTC. This gives the protein CATSRENGPQETQYF.

The V call is TRBV11-2, the J call TRBJ2-1; TRBD2 might be the D (6 bases). Germline CDR1 SGHAT, CDR2 FQNNGV. Trimming left V 3 bases short and J 5 bases short, with 11 bases between. The CDR3 has 14 amino acids. CDR3 coding DNA: TGTGCCAGCAGCTTTCCGGACTACCACAATGAGCAGTTCTTC. The encoded protein is CASSFPDYHNEQFF.

This sequence joins TRBV10-3 and TRBJ1-1, with D perhaps matching TRBD1 (5 bases). Deletions cut 0 bases from V and 0 bases from J, with 11 bases between. CDR3 size: 16 residues. The germline gives CDR1 ENHRY, CDR2 SYGVKD. The CDR3 nucleotides read TGTGCCATCAGTGAGTCCCCGACAGAAATGAACACTGAAGCTTTCTTT. Translated, it gives CAISESPTEMNTEAFF.

The rearrangement uses TRBV28 and TRBJ1-5, with 8 bases that match TRBD1. The CDR3 length is 17 residues. Losses at the gene ends were 8 bases for V and 4 bases for J; bases not matched to a gene: 16. Germline V lookup: CDR1 MDHEN, CDR2 SYDVKM. The CDR3 loop is CASHSEGRGLGNQPQHF. Here the CDR3 DNA reads TGTGCCAGCCATTCTGAGGGCAGGGGGCTAGGTAATCAGCCCCAGCATTTT.

The gene calls are TRBV20-1 and TRBJ2-5; 14 bases map to TRBD2. This CDR3 comprises 16 residues. The V gene end was trimmed by 5 bases and the J gene end by 2 bases; junction bases not matched to a gene: 7. Germline V gene sequence: CDR1 DFQATT, CDR2 SNEGSKA (reference sequence). The CDR3 is CSAQLTSGGAQETQYF. In nucleotides, the CDR3 is TGCAGTGCTCAACTGACTAGCGGGGGGGCACAAGAGACCCAGTACTTC.

The table lists this clonotype with a few counts. J is TRBJ1-3 and V is TRBV20-1; the match to TRBD1 covers 7 bases. Germline lookup yields CDR1 DFQATT and CDR2 SNEGSKA (reference sequence). With 6 bases clipped from V and 3 bases from J, the junction kept 8 bases outside the gene matches. The CDR3 covers 14 residues. The CDR3 is CSATDRRGGNTIYF. Here the CDR3 DNA reads TGCAGTGCGACGGACAGGAGGGGTGGAAACACCATATATTTT.

The chain employs TRBV5-4 and TRBJ2-3; 13 positions match TRBD2. The CDR3 has 16 amino acids. The V segment lost 4 bases and the J segment 6 bases; nucleotides outside the gene matches: 8. Germline V gives CDR1 SGHNT, CDR2 YYREEE (reference sequence). In nucleotides, the CDR3 is TGTGCCAGCAGCCCCGGACTAGCGGGGGTCCAGGATACGCAGTATTTT. Translating gives CASSPGLAGVQDTQYF.

The chain is built from TRBV7-2 and TRBJ2-7, with 8 bases that match TRBD1. The germline gives CDR1 SGHTA, CDR2 FQGNSA. The CDR3 has 14 amino acids. V gave up 6 bases and J gave up 4 bases; unmatched junction bases: 8. The DNA for the CDR3 is TGTGCCAGCAGTCACCGGACAGGGCCATACGAGCAGTACTTC. This encodes CASSHRTGPYEQYF.

The table lists this clonotype with a count of one. The rearrangement links TRBV30 to TRBJ1-2; perhaps TRBD1 as D (5 bases). Germline CDR1 GTSNPN, CDR2 SVGIG (reference sequence). The CDR3 consists of 15 residues. The V gene lost 5 bases and the J gene lost 7 bases, with 23 bases spanning the gap. The CDR3 bases are TGTGCCTGGGAGACGAACCGCCAGGGCCTATCTGGCTACACCTTC. Its translation is CAWETNRQGLSGYTF. Full variable domain (missing parts from reference TRBV30 and TRBJ1-2): SQTIHQWPATLVQPVGSPLSLECTVEGTSNPNLYWYRQAAGRGLQLLFYSVGIGQISSEVPQNLSASRPQDRQFILSSKKLLLSDSGFYLCAWETNRQGLSGYTFGSGTRLTVV.